These 3 T cell receptor beta chains were sequenced from one sample in a study of post-analysis software for immune sequencing data. Their target antigens are unknown. TCR beta cDNA libraries included unique molecular identifiers. TCRdb re-called the PCR reads through MiXCR, storing one row per CDR3 protein. The profile shows 750,000 to 950,000 distinct CDR3 sequences, 53% of them singletons. Broader study findings: Five or six TRBV segments, TRBV5-6, TRBV5-1 and TRBV20-1 among them, were found more frequent in patients than controls.

The sample comprised blood. The receptors come from a girl aged 5-17 years with multiple sclerosis.

The chain is built from TRBV2 and TRBJ2-1; 9 bases map to TRBD1. V dropped 3 bases and J dropped 1; count of bases not matched to a gene: 4. CDR3 length equals 16 residues. Per the germline V gene, CDR1 is SNHLY and CDR2 is FYNNEI. Here the CDR3 DNA reads TGTGCCAGCAGTGAGTCCGGGACAGGGTCCTACAATGAGCAGTTCTTC. This encodes CASSESGTGSYNEQFF.

The rearrangement uses TRBV6-5 and TRBJ2-3; D is ambiguous. Deletions cut 6 bases from V and 1 base from J, with 8 bases between. Germline lookup yields CDR1 MNHEY and CDR2 SVGAGI. The CDR3 sequence is 13 residues long. The chain's CDR3 is CASRLPGTDTQYF. The CDR3, as DNA: TGTGCCAGCAGACTCCCTGGCACAGATACGCAGTATTTT.

Only a few counts were recorded for this clonotype. The chain recombines TRBV7-3 with TRBJ2-7; TRBD1 matches at 8 bases. J lost 3 bases, V lost 2 bases, and 3 bases had no gene match. CDR3 length: 14 amino acids. Germline V gene sequence: CDR1 SGHTA, CDR2 FQGTGA. CDR3 sequence: CASSLPGTGYEQYF. The CDR3 coding sequence is TGTGCCAGCAGCTTACCCGGGACAGGCTACGAGCAGTACTTC.